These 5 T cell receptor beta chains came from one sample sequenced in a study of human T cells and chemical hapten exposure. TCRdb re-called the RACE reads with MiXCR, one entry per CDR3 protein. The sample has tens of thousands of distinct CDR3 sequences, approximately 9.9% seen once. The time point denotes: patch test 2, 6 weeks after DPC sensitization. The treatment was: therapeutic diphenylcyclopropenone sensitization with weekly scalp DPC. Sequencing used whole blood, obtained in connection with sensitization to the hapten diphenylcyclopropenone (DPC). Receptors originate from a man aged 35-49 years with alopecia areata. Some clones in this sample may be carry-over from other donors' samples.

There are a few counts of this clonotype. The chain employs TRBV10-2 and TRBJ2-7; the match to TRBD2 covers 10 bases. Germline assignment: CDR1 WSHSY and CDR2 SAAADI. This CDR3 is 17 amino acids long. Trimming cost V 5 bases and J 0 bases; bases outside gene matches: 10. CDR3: CASSSPPSGGSSYEQYF. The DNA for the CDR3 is TGCGCCAGCAGTTCGCCTCCTAGCGGGGGAAGCTCCTACGAGCAGTACTTC.

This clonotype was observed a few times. CDR3 DNA: TGTGCCAGCAGTACAGACCGGACAAACACCGCCCCCACTGAAGCTTTCTTT. Translated, it gives CASSTDRTNTAPTEAFF. The J gene is TRBJ1-1, the V gene TRBV14; possible D gene TRBD1, 5 bases. The CDR3 is 17 residues long. Germline loops: CDR1 SGHDN, CDR2 FVKESK. Trimming took 6 bases from V and 4 from J, leaving 24 bases between them.

DNA for the CDR3: TGCAGTGCTCCAACTTCGACAGGCACAGATACGCAGTATTTT. The encoded protein is CSAPTSTGTDTQYF. This chain links TRBV20-1 with TRBJ2-3, with D possibly being TRBD1 (5 bases). The length of the CDR3 is 14 residues. V was clipped by 5 bases and J by 1 base, with 13 bases between them. Germline V gene sequence: CDR1 DFQATT, CDR2 SNEGSKA (reference sequence).

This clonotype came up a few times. This CDR3 is CASSRGGANTIYF. The DNA of the CDR3 is TGTGCCAGCAGTCGAGGGGGCGCGAACACCATATATTTT. The rearrangement links TRBV27 to TRBJ1-3, with 7 bases lining up with TRBD1. V gave up 5 bases and J gave up 7 bases; unmatched junction bases: 5. The length of the CDR3 is 13 residues. Per the germline V gene, CDR1 is MNHEY and CDR2 is SMNVEV (reference sequence).

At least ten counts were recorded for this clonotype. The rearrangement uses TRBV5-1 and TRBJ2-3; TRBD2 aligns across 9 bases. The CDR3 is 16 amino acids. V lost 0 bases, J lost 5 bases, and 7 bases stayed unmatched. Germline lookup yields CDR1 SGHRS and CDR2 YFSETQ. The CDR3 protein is CASSLEGSGRRDTQYF. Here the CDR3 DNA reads TGCGCCAGCAGCTTGGAGGGTAGCGGGAGAAGAGATACGCAGTATTTT.